This entry lists 26 T cell receptor beta chains sequenced from one sample in a study of blood T cells in healthy people across ages. For the second PCR, which ran for about 6 to 11 cycles, a sample-barcoded 5' primer and a J-beta primer mix were used. TCRdb passed the 5' RACE reads through MiXCR, listing each CDR3 protein once. The sample carries over 1,500,000 distinct CDR3 sequences, 40% to 55% recorded once. Sequencing was done on a sample of blood. The receptors originated from a woman between 40 and 50 years old in good health.

The J gene is TRBJ2-1, the V gene TRBV5-5, with 9 bases fitting TRBD1. With 5 bases clipped from V and 8 bases from J, the junction kept 11 bases outside the gene matches. Germline CDR1 and CDR2: SGHKS and YYEKEE (reference sequence). This CDR3 region has 15 residues. The CDR3 DNA reads TGTGCCAGCAGACCGAGGGACAGGGTGTTCGATGAGCAGTTCTTC. Protein: CASRPRDRVFDEQFF.

The rearrangement uses TRBV28 and TRBJ2-5; 8 bases align to TRBD1. The length of the CDR3 is 15 residues. CDR1 is MDHEN, CDR2 SYDVKM, per germline. V lost 3 bases and J lost 1; bases outside the gene matches: 4. CDR3 coding DNA: TGTGCCAGCAGTTTCCGGACAGGGCCCCAAGAGACCCAGTACTTC. Protein product: CASSFRTGPQETQYF.

The chain uses TRBV10-1 and TRBJ2-1, with 11 nucleotides matching TRBD1. Germline-derived CDR1 and CDR2 are WNHNN and SYGVQD (reference sequence). Losses at the gene ends were 9 bases for V and 5 bases for J; bases not matched to a gene: 6. The CDR3 is 14 residues long. The CDR3 coding sequence is TGCGCCAGTAGAGGACAGGGGGCGAACAATGAGCAGTTCTTC. Translated: CASRGQGANNEQFF.

This clonotype was detected only a few times. The genes are TRBV6-2 or TRBV6-3 and TRBJ2-5; 7 bases fit TRBD1. The CDR3 has 16 residues. The V gene's germline CDR1 is MNHEY and CDR2 SVGEGT. The V gene end was trimmed by 5 bases and the J gene end by 0 bases; junction bases not matched to a gene: 9. In DNA form, the CDR3 reads TGTGCCAGCAGTGAGCCACAGGGGAAGTACCAAGAGACCCAGTACTTC. This gives the protein CASSEPQGKYQETQYF.

This chain joins TRBV20-1 and TRBJ2-5; TRBD2 matches at 10 bases. Per the germline V gene, CDR1 is DFQATT and CDR2 is SNEGSKA (reference sequence). The CDR3 is made up of 14 amino acids. The trim removed 6 bases at V and 6 bases at J, leaving 10 bases unmatched. CDR3 in DNA: TGCAGTGCGAAGGCTAGCGGGGGTGCGAAGACCCAGTACTTC. Its protein is CSAKASGGAKTQYF.

The chain has TRBV12-3 or TRBV12-4 and TRBJ1-6, with 7 bases lining up with TRBD1. CDR3 length equals 15 residues. V shed 5 bases, J shed 5 bases, and the junction held 6 bases outside the gene matches. The CDR3 nucleotides read TGTGCCAGCAGTATCCGACAGGGAGATAATTCACCCCTCCACTTT. It specifies CASSIRQGDNSPLHF.

The chain couples TRBV20-1 to TRBJ1-5; 10 bases agree with TRBD1. V shed 6 bases and J 7 bases; nucleotides not matched to a gene: 9. This CDR3 is built from 14 residues. Per germline, CDR1 DFQATT and CDR2 SNEGSKA (reference sequence). The CDR3 DNA follows: TGCAGTGCAGAAAGGCGGACAGGGGGACAGCCCCAGCATTTT. The encoded protein is CSAERRTGGQPQHF.

This chain uses TRBV29-1 with TRBJ1-1; D remains ambiguous. CDR3 length equals 12 residues. The V gene lost 1 base and the J gene lost 7 bases, with 10 bases spanning the gap. Germline-derived CDR1 and CDR2 are SQVTM and ANQGSEA. DNA for the CDR3: TGCAGCGTTGAAGTGGAGTCGCTTGAAGCTTTCTTT. Protein sequence: CSVEVESLEAFF.

There are many counts of this clonotype. The genes are TRBV28 and TRBJ2-7, with 10 bases lining up with TRBD1. The CDR3 loop spans 15 amino acids. V gave up 5 bases and J gave up 4 bases; unmatched junction bases: 8. Germline CDR1 reads MDHEN; CDR2 reads SYDVKM. The CDR3 loop reads CASSAPGQGSYEQYF. The DNA for the CDR3 is TGTGCCAGCAGTGCGCCGGGACAGGGGTCGTACGAGCAGTACTTC.

This clonotype occurred a few times. The rearrangement joins TRBV13 to TRBJ2-5; 8 bases match TRBD2. Germline V gives CDR1 PRHDT, CDR2 FYEKMQ (reference sequence). V lost 2 bases and J lost 4; bases outside the gene matches: 6. This CDR3 has 15 amino acids. Here the CDR3 reads CASSLTGGAPETQYF. CDR3 DNA sequence: TGTGCCAGCAGCTTAACCGGGGGGGCGCCAGAGACCCAGTACTTC.

The rearrangement links TRBV2 to TRBJ2-4; no definite D call. The V gene's germline CDR1 is SNHLY and CDR2 FYNNEI. V was cut by 8 bases and J by 0 bases, with 14 bases left in between. The CDR3 runs 15 residues. The CDR3 nucleotides are TGTGCCAGCCGATCCGGTGGGGTAGCCAAAAACATTCAGTACTTC. Its protein is CASRSGGVAKNIQYF.

In this sample, this clonotype turned up many times. The V gene is TRBV6-2 or TRBV6-3, the J gene TRBJ2-7; TRBD1 matches at 12 bases. V was pared by 0 bases and J by 4 bases, with 1 base of the junction left unmatched. This CDR3 region has 15 residues. CDR1 and CDR2 from the germline V gene are MNHEY and SVGEGT. Here the CDR3 reads CASSYSGQGAYEQYF. CDR3 nucleotide sequence: TGTGCCAGCAGTTACTCGGGACAGGGGGCTTACGAGCAGTACTTC.

The CDR3 here is CSVEDVDFVPGVLNEQFF. The DNA for the CDR3 is TGCAGCGTTGAAGACGTGGACTTTGTTCCGGGAGTATTAAATGAGCAGTTCTTC. The J gene is TRBJ2-1, the V gene TRBV29-1, with D perhaps TRBD2 (6 bases). V lost 0 bases and J lost 7, with 25 bases in between. The CDR3 loop spans 18 amino acids. Germline loops: CDR1 SQVTM, CDR2 ANQGSEA.

This clonotype occurred a few times. V and J are TRBV29-1 and TRBJ2-7; D perhaps matches TRBD1 (5 bases). Germline CDR1 reads SQVTM; CDR2 reads ANQGSEA. This CDR3 has 13 residues. Trimming took 1 base from V and 6 from J, leaving 13 bases between them. The CDR3 loop reads CSVEAGLWGEQYF. CDR3 DNA: TGCAGCGTTGAAGCAGGGCTTTGGGGCGAGCAGTACTTC.

V and J are TRBV4-1 and TRBJ1-4; D uncertain. The germline gives CDR1 MGHRA, CDR2 YSYEKL. The CDR3 is made up of 13 amino acids. V was cut by 1 base and J by 14 bases, with 14 bases left in between. CDR3 nucleotide sequence: TGCGCCAGCAGCCAAGGGCACGGCGGGTACCTGTTTTTT. This encodes CASSQGHGGYLFF.

The chain recombines TRBV6-5 with TRBJ2-5; 7 bases line up with TRBD1. The CDR3 extends over 15 amino acids. V was clipped by 5 bases and J by 1 base; unmatched bases: 7. CDR1 is MNHEY, CDR2 SVGAGI, per germline. In DNA form, the CDR3 reads TGTGCCAGCAGTATAGGGACAGCCGCCCAAGAGACCCAGTACTTC. This translates into CASSIGTAAQETQYF.

V and J are TRBV28 and TRBJ1-4; D is uncertain. Trimming pared 6 bases from V and 4 bases from J, leaving 18 bases between. This CDR3 is built from 16 residues. Germline values: CDR1 MDHEN, CDR2 SYDVKM. The CDR3 region is CASSQAVGRSNEKLFF. In DNA, the CDR3 is TGTGCCAGCAGCCAGGCGGTAGGACGTAGTAATGAAAAACTGTTTTTT.

This clonotype has a count of ten or more. The chain uses TRBV6-5 and TRBJ2-5; D is ambiguous. Trimming pared 6 bases from V and 5 bases from J, leaving 13 bases between. Germline V gives CDR1 MNHEY, CDR2 SVGAGI. The CDR3 is 13 residues long. CDR3 in DNA: TGTGCCAGCAGCCCCGGCTTGGTGGAGACCCAGTACTTC. Translation gives CASSPGLVETQYF.

V gene TRBV20-1 combines with J gene TRBJ2-5; D gene unclear. Germline loops: CDR1 DFQATT, CDR2 SNEGSKA (reference sequence). Trimming stripped 1 base from V and 5 bases from J, with 14 bases between. The CDR3 runs 14 residues. The CDR3 is CSARVNRAGETQYF. CDR3 DNA sequence: TGCAGTGCTAGAGTAAACCGGGCCGGGGAGACCCAGTACTTC.

This clonotype was recorded at least ten times. CDR3 bases: TGCGCCAGCAGCCGTGGACAGGGAACCTACGAGCAGTACTTC. Amino acids: CASSRGQGTYEQYF. The gene calls are TRBV5-1 and TRBJ2-7, with 8 positions matching TRBD1. Germline values: CDR1 SGHRS, CDR2 YFSETQ. V shed 4 bases, J shed 2 bases, and the junction held 5 bases outside the gene matches. This CDR3 is 14 amino acids long.

The chain carries TRBV11-2 and TRBJ1-1, with 11 bases aligning to TRBD1. The trim removed 3 bases at V and 0 bases at J, leaving 9 bases unmatched. The CDR3 spans 18 residues. CDR1 SGHAT and CDR2 FQNNGV come from the germline V gene. DNA for the CDR3: TGTGCCAGCAGCTTTTTCCGCGGGGACAGGGGGGTGAACACTGAAGCTTTCTTT. Its translation: CASSFFRGDRGVNTEAFF.

The J gene is TRBJ2-5, the V gene TRBV7-2; a weak D match, TRBD2 (5 bases). V lost 1 base, J lost 5 bases, and 17 bases lay in between. Germline values: CDR1 SGHTA, CDR2 FQGNSA. The CDR3 has 16 residues. This chain's CDR3 is CASSLVGLADSETQYF. The CDR3 bases are TGTGCCAGCAGCTTAGTTGGGCTAGCCGATTCGGAGACCCAGTACTTC. The full variable domain, with the rest looked up from reference TRBV7-2 and TRBJ2-5, is GAGVSQSPSNKVTEKGKDVELRCDPISGHTALYWYRQSLGQGLEFLIYFQGNSAPDKSGLPSDRFSAERTGGSVSTLTIQRTQQEDSAVYLCASSLVGLADSETQYFGPGTRLLVL.

There are a few counts of this clonotype. This chain connects TRBV20-1 to TRBJ2-5, with 11 bases that match TRBD2. The DNA end lines up better with TRBJ2-7; the J call may be wrong. Germline values: CDR1 DFQATT, CDR2 SNEGSKA (reference sequence). The CDR3 loop spans 16 amino acids. CDR3 loop: CSARDVGLAGDYEQYF. Written as DNA, the CDR3 is TGCAGTGCTAGAGATGTCGGACTAGCGGGTGACTACGAGCAGTACTTC.

The chain joins TRBV12-3 or TRBV12-4 to TRBJ2-5; TRBD1 is a possible D gene (6 bases). The CDR3 loop spans 16 amino acids. With 5 bases removed from V and 3 bases from J, the gap between germline ends came to 19 bases. The CDR3 spells CASSGGDLLREETQYF. CDR3 bases: TGTGCCAGCAGTGGGGGCGACCTCCTAAGAGAAGAGACCCAGTACTTC.

CDR3 in DNA: TGTGCCAGCATCGGGGCCGACACCGGGGAGCTGTTTTTT. Translation: CASIGADTGELFF. The J gene is TRBJ2-2, the V gene TRBV7-9; the D gene could be TRBD1 or TRBD2 (5 bases each). The CDR3 extends over 13 amino acids. Per germline, CDR1 SEHNR and CDR2 FQNEAQ (reference sequence). V lost 7 bases and J lost 3, with 9 bases in between. Together with reference TRBV7-9 and TRBJ2-2, the CDR3 gives the full variable domain: DTGVSQNPRHKITKRGQNVTFRCDPISEHNRLYWYRQTLGQGPEFLTYFQNEAQLEKSRLLSDRFSAERPKGSFSTLEIQRTEQGDSAMYLCASIGADTGELFFGEGSRLTVL.

This rearrangement joins TRBV20-1 to TRBJ2-7; 12 nucleotides line up with TRBD1. V lost 3 bases, J lost 5 bases, and 8 bases stayed unmatched. CDR3 length equals 15 residues. The germline CDR1 and CDR2 sequences are DFQATT and SNEGSKA (reference sequence). CDR3 in amino acids: CSARPGQGARDEQYF. The CDR3 coding sequence is TGCAGTGCTAGGCCGGGACAGGGGGCTAGGGACGAGCAGTACTTC.